This TCR beta chain is from a study of blood T cell repertoires in COVID-19. Profiling relied on immunoSEQ multiplex PCR, and the TCRdb table lists in-frame clones only, not all of them. The sample has 300,000 or so clones; about nine tenths are singletons. CDR1 and CDR2 from the germline V gene are MNHEY and SMNVEV (reference sequence). Trimming took off 7 bases at V and 13 bases at J, with 17 bases between the two ends. This CDR3 is 13 amino acids long. The chain recombines TRBV27 with TRBJ1-6; TRBD1 might be the D (5 bases). The source of this sequence is a woman aged 18-35 years who had recovered from COVID-19. The sample comprised PBMCs or T cells enriched from blood (not recorded which). DNA for the CDR3: TGTGCCAGCAAGCGAGTTGGGGCTTCCCCCCTCCACTTT. This codes for CASKRVGASPLHF.